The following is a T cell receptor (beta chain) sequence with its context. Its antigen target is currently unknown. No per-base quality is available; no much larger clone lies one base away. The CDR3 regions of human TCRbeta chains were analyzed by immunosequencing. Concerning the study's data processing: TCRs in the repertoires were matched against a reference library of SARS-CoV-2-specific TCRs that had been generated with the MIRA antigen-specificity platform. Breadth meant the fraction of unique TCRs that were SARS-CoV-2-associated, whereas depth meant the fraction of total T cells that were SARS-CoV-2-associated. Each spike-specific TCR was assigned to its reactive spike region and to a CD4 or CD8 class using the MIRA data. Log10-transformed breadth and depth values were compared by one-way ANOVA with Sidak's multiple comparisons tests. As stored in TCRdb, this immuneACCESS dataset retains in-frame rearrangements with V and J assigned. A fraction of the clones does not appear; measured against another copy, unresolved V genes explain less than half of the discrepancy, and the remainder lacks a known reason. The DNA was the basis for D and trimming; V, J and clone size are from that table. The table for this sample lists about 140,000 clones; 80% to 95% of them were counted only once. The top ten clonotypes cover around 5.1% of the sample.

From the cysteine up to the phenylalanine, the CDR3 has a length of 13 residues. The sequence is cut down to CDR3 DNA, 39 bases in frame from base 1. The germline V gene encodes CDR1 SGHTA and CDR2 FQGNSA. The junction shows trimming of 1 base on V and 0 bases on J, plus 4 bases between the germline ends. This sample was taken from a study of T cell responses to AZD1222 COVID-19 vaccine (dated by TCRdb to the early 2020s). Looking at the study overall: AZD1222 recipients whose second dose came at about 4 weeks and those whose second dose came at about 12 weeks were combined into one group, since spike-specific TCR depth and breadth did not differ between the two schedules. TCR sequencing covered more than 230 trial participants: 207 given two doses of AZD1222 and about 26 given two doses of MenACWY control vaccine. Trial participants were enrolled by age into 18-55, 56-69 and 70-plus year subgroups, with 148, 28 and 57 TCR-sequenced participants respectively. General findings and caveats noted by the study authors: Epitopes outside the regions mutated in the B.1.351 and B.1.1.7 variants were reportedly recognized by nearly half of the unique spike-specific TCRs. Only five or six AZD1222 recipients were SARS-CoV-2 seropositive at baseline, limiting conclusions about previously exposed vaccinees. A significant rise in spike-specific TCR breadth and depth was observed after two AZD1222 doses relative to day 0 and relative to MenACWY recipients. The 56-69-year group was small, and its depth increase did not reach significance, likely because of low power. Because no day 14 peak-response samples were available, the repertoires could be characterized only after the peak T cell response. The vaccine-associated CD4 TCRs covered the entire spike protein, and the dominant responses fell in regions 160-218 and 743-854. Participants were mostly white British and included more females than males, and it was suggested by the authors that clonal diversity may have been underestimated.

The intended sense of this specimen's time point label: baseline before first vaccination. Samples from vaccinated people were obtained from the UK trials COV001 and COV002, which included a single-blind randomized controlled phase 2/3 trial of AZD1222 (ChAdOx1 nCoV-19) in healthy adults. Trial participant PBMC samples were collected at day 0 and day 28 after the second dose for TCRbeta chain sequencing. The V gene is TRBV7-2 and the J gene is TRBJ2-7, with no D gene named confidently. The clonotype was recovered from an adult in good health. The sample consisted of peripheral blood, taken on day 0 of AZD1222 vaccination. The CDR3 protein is CASSLGNSYEQYF. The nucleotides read TGTGCCAGCAGCTTAGGGAACTCCTACGAGCAGTACTTC.